Listed below are T cell receptor beta chains from one sample, sequenced in a study of shared clonotypes between healthy human individuals. Here immunoSEQ multiplex PCR was the method, and the copy in TCRdb shows in-frame clones only, minus some. The table lists fewer than 650,000 clones, 70% to 80% of them singletons. Specimen: PBMCs. These receptors came from a woman in her 40s in good health. Some clones in this sample may be carry-over from other donors' samples. Each CDR3 is given with its conserved first and last residue. D genes are given only for firm matches. Clone size appears in some rows only: once, few, many, or a class for an expanded clone.

size: few; D: -; V: TRBV11-2; J: TRBJ2-7; CDR3: CASSFTWDTTRSYEQYF
size: few; D: -; V: TRBV4-1; J: TRBJ1-3; CDR3: CASSQDRQPRPSGNTIYF
size: -; D: -; V: TRBV13; J: TRBJ1-1; CDR3: CASSSPDLRRADTEAFF
size: -; D: -; V: TRBV5-4; J: TRBJ2-3; CDR3: CASSRDSTDTQYF
size: -; D: -; V: TRBV19; J: TRBJ2-5; CDR3: CASSRQGGETQYF
size: many; D: -; V: TRBV19; J: -; CDR3: CASSTRQTNSYEQYF
size: -; D: TRBD1; V: TRBV5-1; J: TRBJ2-2; CDR3: CASSLGHTGVRTGELFF
size: -; D: -; V: TRBV5-1; J: TRBJ2-2; CDR3: CASSFSGLGTGELFF
size: -; D: TRBD1; V: TRBV15; J: TRBJ1-2; CDR3: CATSSVLGTDYGYTF
size: -; D: -; V: TRBV7-2; J: TRBJ2-7; CDR3: CASSLTHRAILAYEQYF
size: once; D: -; V: TRBV28; J: TRBJ1-1; CDR3: CASSSSGHKNTEAFF
size: -; D: -; V: TRBV11-2; J: TRBJ2-3; CDR3: CASSRTDTQYF
size: -; D: TRBD2; V: TRBV7-2; J: TRBJ2-2; CDR3: CASSLARGNNGELFF
size: -; D: TRBD2; V: TRBV7-8; J: TRBJ2-7; CDR3: CASTGGSGYEQYF
size: few; D: -; V: TRBV6-6; J: TRBJ2-7; CDR3: CASSSTGLGEQYF
size: -; D: TRBD1; V: TRBV19; J: TRBJ1-3; CDR3: CASSLQGAGNTIYF
size: once; D: -; V: TRBV25-1; J: TRBJ1-2; CDR3: CASSEMRGGGYTF
size: once; D: -; V: TRBV7-8; J: TRBJ1-6; CDR3: CASTEDPNSPLHF
size: -; D: TRBD1; V: TRBV4-3; J: TRBJ1-3; CDR3: CASSQGTGPSSGNTIYF
size: -; D: -; V: TRBV28; J: TRBJ2-6; CDR3: CASSFPAGANVLTF
size: -; D: -; V: TRBV27; J: TRBJ1-3; CDR3: CASSLTRGGNTIYF
size: few; D: TRBD1; V: TRBV11-1; J: TRBJ1-2; CDR3: CASSPTGNYGYTF
size: -; D: -; V: TRBV5-1; J: TRBJ2-2; CDR3: CASSLGQGGTGELFF
size: many; D: TRBD1; V: TRBV6-5; J: TRBJ1-2; CDR3: CASSPEGAVYGYTF
size: -; D: -; V: TRBV4-1; J: TRBJ2-5; CDR3: CASSQVQSLKETQYF
size: -; D: -; V: TRBV27; J: TRBJ1-5; CDR3: CASSFISGGPQHF
size: few; D: -; V: TRBV7-8; J: TRBJ2-7; CDR3: CASSLRAGGLFSYEQYF
size: few; D: -; V: TRBV18; J: TRBJ2-3; CDR3: CASSPGSGERDTQYF
size: -; D: -; V: TRBV14; J: TRBJ2-1; CDR3: CASSPGTFNEQFF
size: -; D: -; V: TRBV5-6; J: TRBJ1-4; CDR3: CASSLGRSNEKLFF
size: -; D: -; V: TRBV30; J: TRBJ1-2; CDR3: CAWSLQRVVGYTF
size: few; D: TRBD2; V: TRBV9; J: TRBJ2-1; CDR3: CASSVAIAGVTDLDDEQFF
size: -; D: -; V: TRBV4-2; J: TRBJ2-7; CDR3: CASSQVGVTRSYEQYF
size: -; D: TRBD2; V: TRBV5-4; J: TRBJ2-7; CDR3: CASSLGLASYEQYF
size: -; D: -; V: TRBV4-1; J: TRBJ2-2; CDR3: CASSQKPNTGELFF
size: -; D: -; V: TRBV9; J: TRBJ1-1; CDR3: CASSVGTLGGSNTEAFF
size: -; D: -; V: TRBV9; J: TRBJ1-1; CDR3: CASSVEGTTKGNTEAFF
size: few; D: TRBD2; V: TRBV10-2; J: TRBJ2-7; CDR3: CASSDLPGTSSQYVYEQYF
size: -; D: TRBD2; V: TRBV28; J: TRBJ2-7; CDR3: CASTHSGSEQYF
size: few; D: -; V: TRBV6-5; J: TRBJ1-2; CDR3: CASRDTSNYGYTF
size: -; D: -; V: TRBV27; J: TRBJ1-2; CDR3: CASSFRGLNGYTF
size: many; D: -; V: TRBV27; J: TRBJ2-7; CDR3: CASSLAGRPRYEQYF
size: -; D: -; V: TRBV19; J: TRBJ1-4; CDR3: CASSGIRVEKLFF
size: -; D: TRBD1; V: TRBV4-1; J: TRBJ1-1; CDR3: CASSQGQGEAFF
size: -; D: TRBD1; V: TRBV7-8; J: TRBJ1-2; CDR3: CASSLGGQGSYGYTF